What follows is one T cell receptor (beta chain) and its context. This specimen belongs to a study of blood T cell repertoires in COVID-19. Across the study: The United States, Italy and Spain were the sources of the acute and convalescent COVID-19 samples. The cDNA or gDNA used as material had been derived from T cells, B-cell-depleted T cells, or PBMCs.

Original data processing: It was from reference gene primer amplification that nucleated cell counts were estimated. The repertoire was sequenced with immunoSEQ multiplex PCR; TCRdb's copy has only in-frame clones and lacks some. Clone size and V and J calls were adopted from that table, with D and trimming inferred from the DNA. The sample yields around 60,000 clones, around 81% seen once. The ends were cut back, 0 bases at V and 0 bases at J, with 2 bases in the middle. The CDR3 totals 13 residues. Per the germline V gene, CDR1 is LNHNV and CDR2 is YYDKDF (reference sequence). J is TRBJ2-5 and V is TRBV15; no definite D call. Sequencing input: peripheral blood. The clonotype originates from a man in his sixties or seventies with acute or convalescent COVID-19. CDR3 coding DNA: TGTGCCACCAGCAGAGATAACCAAGAGACCCAGTACTTC. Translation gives CATSRDNQETQYF.